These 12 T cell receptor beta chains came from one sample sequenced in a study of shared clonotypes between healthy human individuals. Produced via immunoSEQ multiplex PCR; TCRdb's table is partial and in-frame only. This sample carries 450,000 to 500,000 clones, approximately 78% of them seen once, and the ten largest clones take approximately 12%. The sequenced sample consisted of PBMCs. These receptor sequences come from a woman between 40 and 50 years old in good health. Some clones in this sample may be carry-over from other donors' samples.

This chain's CDR3 is CAWGTGGQYEQYF. CDR3 DNA sequence: TGTGCCTGGGGAACTGGAGGGCAGTACGAGCAGTACTTC. The chain combines TRBV30 with TRBJ2-7, with a possible D match to TRBD2 (6 bases). This CDR3 comprises 13 residues. In germline, CDR1 is GTSNPN, CDR2 SVGIG (reference sequence). V gave up 5 bases and J gave up 4 bases, with 15 bases separating them.

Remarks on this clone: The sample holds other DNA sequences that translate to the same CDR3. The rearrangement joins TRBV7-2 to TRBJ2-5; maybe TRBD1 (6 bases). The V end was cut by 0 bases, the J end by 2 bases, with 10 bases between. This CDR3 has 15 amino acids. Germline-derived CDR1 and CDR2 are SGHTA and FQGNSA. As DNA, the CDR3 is TGTGCCAGCAGCTTAGCGGGAAGGGGGCAAGAGACCCAGTACTTC. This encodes CASSLAGRGQETQYF. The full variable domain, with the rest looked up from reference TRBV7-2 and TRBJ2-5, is GAGVSQSPSNKVTEKGKDVELRCDPISGHTALYWYRQSLGQGLEFLIYFQGNSAPDKSGLPSDRFSAERTGGSVSTLTIQRTQQEDSAVYLCASSLAGRGQETQYFGPGTRLLVL.

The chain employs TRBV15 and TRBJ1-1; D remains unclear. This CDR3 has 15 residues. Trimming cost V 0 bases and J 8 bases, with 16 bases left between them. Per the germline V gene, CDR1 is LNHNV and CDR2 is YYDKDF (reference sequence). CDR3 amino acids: CATSRDLFGSPEAFF. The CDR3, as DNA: TGTGCCACCAGCAGAGATCTTTTCGGGTCCCCCGAAGCTTTCTTT.

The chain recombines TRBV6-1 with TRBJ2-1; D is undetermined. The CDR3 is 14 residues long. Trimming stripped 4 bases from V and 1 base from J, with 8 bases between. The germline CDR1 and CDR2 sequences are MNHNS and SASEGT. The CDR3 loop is CASSALNSYNEQFF. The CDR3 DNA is TGTGCCAGCAGTGCCCTGAATTCCTACAATGAGCAGTTCTTC.

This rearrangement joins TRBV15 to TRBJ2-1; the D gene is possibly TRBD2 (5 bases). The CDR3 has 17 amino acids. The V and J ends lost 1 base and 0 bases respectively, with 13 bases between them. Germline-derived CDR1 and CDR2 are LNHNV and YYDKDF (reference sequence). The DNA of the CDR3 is TGTGCCACCAGCAGAGTCCGGTTAGGGAGCTCCTACAATGAGCAGTTCTTC. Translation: CATSRVRLGSSYNEQFF.

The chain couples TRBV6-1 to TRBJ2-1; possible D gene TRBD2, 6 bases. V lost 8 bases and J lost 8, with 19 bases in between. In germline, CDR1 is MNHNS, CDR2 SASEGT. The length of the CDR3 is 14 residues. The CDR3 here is CASLGDSSRDEQFF. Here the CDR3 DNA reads TGTGCCAGCTTGGGGGACTCCTCTAGGGATGAGCAGTTCTTC.

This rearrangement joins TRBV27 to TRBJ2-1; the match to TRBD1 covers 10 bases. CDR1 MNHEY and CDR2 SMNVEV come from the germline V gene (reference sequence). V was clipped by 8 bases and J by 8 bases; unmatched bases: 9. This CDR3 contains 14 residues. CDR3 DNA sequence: TGTGCCAGCGGCGACAGGGGGCTCTGGGATGAGCAGTTCTTC. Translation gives CASGDRGLWDEQFF.

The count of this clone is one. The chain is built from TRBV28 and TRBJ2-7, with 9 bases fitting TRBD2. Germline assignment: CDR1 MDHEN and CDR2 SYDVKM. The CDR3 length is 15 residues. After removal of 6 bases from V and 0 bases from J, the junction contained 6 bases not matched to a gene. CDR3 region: CASRLSGGSSYEQYF. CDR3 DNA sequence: TGTGCCAGCAGACTTAGCGGGGGAAGCTCCTACGAGCAGTACTTC. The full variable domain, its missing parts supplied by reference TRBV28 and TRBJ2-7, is DVKVTQSSRYLVKRTGEKVFLECVQDMDHENMFWYRQDPGLGLRLIYFSYDVKMKEKGDIPEGYSVSREKKERFSLILESASTNQTSMYLCASRLSGGSSYEQYFGPGTRLTVT.

The chain's CDR3 is CAIRRLGDNSPLHF. The CDR3 DNA reads as TGTGCCATCAGGCGACTGGGAGATAATTCACCCCTCCACTTT. V gene TRBV10-3 combines with J gene TRBJ1-6; D ambiguous. The germline gives CDR1 ENHRY, CDR2 SYGVKD. V was cut by 6 bases and J by 5 bases, with 11 bases left in between. CDR3 size: 14 residues.

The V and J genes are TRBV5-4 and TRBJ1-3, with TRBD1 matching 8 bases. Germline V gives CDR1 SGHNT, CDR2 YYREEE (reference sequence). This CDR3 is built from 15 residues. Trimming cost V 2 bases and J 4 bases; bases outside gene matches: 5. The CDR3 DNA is TGTGCCAGCAGCTTAGGACAGGGTGACGGAAACACCATATATTTT. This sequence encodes CASSLGQGDGNTIYF.

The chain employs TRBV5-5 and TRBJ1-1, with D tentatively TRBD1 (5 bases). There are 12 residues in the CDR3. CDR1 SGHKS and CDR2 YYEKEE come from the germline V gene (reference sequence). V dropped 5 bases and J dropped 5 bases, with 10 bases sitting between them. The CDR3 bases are TGTGCCAGCAGTGTGGGACTGACTGAAGCTTTCTTT. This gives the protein CASSVGLTEAFF.

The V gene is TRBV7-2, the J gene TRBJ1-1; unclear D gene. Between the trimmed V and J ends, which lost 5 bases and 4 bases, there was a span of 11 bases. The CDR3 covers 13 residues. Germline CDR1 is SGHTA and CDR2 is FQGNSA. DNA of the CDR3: TGTGCCAGCAGCCGGATCGCCGCCACTGAAGCTTTCTTT. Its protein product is CASSRIAATEAFF.